The present entry profiles one T cell receptor (beta chain) with its context. Original handling: How many nucleated cells were present was estimated from reference gene primer amplification. The method was immunoSEQ multiplex PCR; TCRdb's version includes in-frame clones alone and lacks a portion of them. V and J calls and clone size are given by that table; D and trimming were obtained from the DNA. Among around 130,000 clones, approximately 83% were seen once, and the ten largest hold 18%. This sample was taken from a study of blood T cell repertoires in COVID-19. For the study at large: COVID-19 samples from acute and convalescent phases originated in the United States, Italy and Spain. T cells, B-cell-depleted T cells, or PBMCs supplied cDNA or gDNA.

This CDR3 has 16 amino acids. With 9 bases clipped from V and 0 bases from J, the junction kept 10 bases outside the gene matches. Per the germline V gene, CDR1 is LNHDA and CDR2 is SQIVND (reference sequence). The source material was peripheral blood. The sequence derives from a woman in her fifties or sixties who had recovered from COVID-19. The rearrangement joins TRBV19 to TRBJ2-3, with 9 nucleotides matching TRBD2. As DNA, the CDR3 is TGTGCCAGCGGCGAAGGGGCGGGGGGGAGCACAGATACGCAGTATTTT. This translates into CASGEGAGGSTDTQYF.